The 24 T cell receptor beta chains below all came from one sample that was sequenced in a study of human T cells and chemical hapten exposure. Time point here: patch test 3, about 24 weeks after DPC sensitization. Treatment of the sample: therapeutic diphenylcyclopropenone sensitization with weekly scalp DPC. Each CDR3 protein gets one entry after TCRdb re-called the RACE reads with MiXCR. Of 210,000 or so distinct CDR3 sequences listed, around 25% are singletons. The sample was whole blood, taken in connection with sensitization to the hapten diphenylcyclopropenone (DPC). All receptors derive from a middle-aged woman with alopecia areata. Some clones in this sample may be carry-over from other donors' samples.

A note on this clonotype: A much larger clone sits a single nucleotide away, making a read error possible. V gene TRBV4-1 combines with J gene TRBJ1-5; tentative D call: TRBD1 (5 bases). Germline-derived CDR1 and CDR2 are MGHRA and YSYEKL. This CDR3 spans 17 amino acids. CDR3 protein: CTSSQSGHGQGNQPQHF. The CDR3 DNA reads TGCACCAGCAGCCAATCCGGCCACGGGCAGGGTAATCAGCCCCAGCATTTT.

The chain has TRBV5-1 and TRBJ2-3; a weak D match, TRBD2 (5 bases). Deletions cut 2 bases from V and 0 bases from J, with 10 bases between. Germline CDR1 and CDR2: SGHRS and YFSETQ. The CDR3 extends over 15 amino acids. In DNA, the CDR3 is TGCGCCAGCAGCTTTCGAGCGGCAAGCACAGATACGCAGTATTTT. Protein: CASSFRAASTDTQYF. Based on the CDR3 plus reference TRBV5-1 and TRBJ2-3, the full variable domain is KAGVTQTPRYLIKTRGQQVTLSCSPISGHRSVSWYQQTPGQGLQFLFEYFSETQRNKGNFPGRFSGRQFSNSRSEMNVSTLELGDSALYLCASSFRAASTDTQYFGPGTRLTVL.

The chain has TRBV29-1 and TRBJ2-3; the D call may be TRBD1 or TRBD2 (6 bases each). Germline assignment: CDR1 SQVTM and CDR2 ANQGSEA. Trimming removed 8 bases at V and 1 base at J, with 19 bases between. The CDR3 runs 15 residues. CDR3 amino acids: CSHRGGPGGTDTQYF. The CDR3 DNA is TGCAGCCACAGAGGGGGGCCGGGGGGCACAGATACGCAGTATTTT.

This clonotype was detected only a few times. The rearrangement uses TRBV5-1 and TRBJ2-2; 9 bases are a match to TRBD1. The CDR3 totals 16 residues. CDR1 and CDR2 (germline): SGHRS, YFSETQ. The V and J ends lost 0 bases and 1 base, in that order; junction bases with no gene match: 1. The CDR3 sequence is CASSLAGQGNTGELFF. In nucleotides, the CDR3 is TGCGCCAGCAGCTTGGCGGGACAGGGGAACACCGGGGAGCTGTTTTTT.

This clonotype was seen a few times. This sequence joins TRBV20-1 and TRBJ2-7; the D call may be TRBD1 or TRBD2 (5 bases each). Trimming pared 3 bases from V and 3 bases from J, leaving 6 bases between. Germline V gene sequence: CDR1 DFQATT, CDR2 SNEGSKA (reference sequence). This CDR3 contains 11 residues. CDR3 coding DNA: TGCAGTGCTAGGGGGGACTACGAGCAGTACTTC. Protein product: CSARGDYEQYF.

V gene TRBV7-9 combines with J gene TRBJ2-7; 7 bases agree with TRBD1. The germline CDR1 and CDR2 sequences are SEHNR and FQNEAQ (reference sequence). CDR3 length: 14 residues. With V trimmed by 5 bases and J by 5 bases, 9 bases remained unmatched. CDR3 nucleotides: TGTGCCAGCAGCACCAAGACAGGGATCGACGAGCAGTACTTC. Translation: CASSTKTGIDEQYF.

A few counts support this clonotype. This chain links TRBV9 with TRBJ2-3, with 11 nucleotides matching TRBD2. There are 17 residues in the CDR3. The V gene's germline CDR1 is SGDLS and CDR2 YYNGEE. Trimming at V came to 1 base and at J to 2 bases, leaving 6 bases not matched to a gene. CDR3 in DNA: TGTGCCAGCAGCGTACGATCGACTAGCGGGAACACAGATACGCAGTATTTT. It codes for CASSVRSTSGNTDTQYF.

J is TRBJ1-5 and V is TRBV18; TRBD1 aligns across 7 bases. The CDR3 is 16 residues long. Germline V gene sequence: CDR1 KGHSH, CDR2 LQKENI. J gave up 0 bases and V 6 bases, and 8 bases lay outside the gene matches. This CDR3 reads CASSSQGPRSNQPQHF. The CDR3 nucleotides read TGTGCCAGCTCCTCACAGGGGCCCCGTAGCAATCAGCCCCAGCATTTT.

This clonotype was seen a handful of times. The V call is TRBV23-1, the J call TRBJ2-2; either TRBD1 or TRBD2 may supply D (5 bases each). TRBV23-1 is marked as an open reading frame, function uncertain. This CDR3 spans 16 amino acids. Trimming left V 2 bases short and J 3 bases short, with 13 bases between. CDR3: CASSQEGRAYTGELFF. The CDR3 DNA sequence: TGCGCCAGCAGTCAAGAGGGACGGGCCTACACCGGGGAGCTGTTTTTT.

This clonotype was detected a few times. The chain carries TRBV4-3 and TRBJ2-1; TRBD2 is a possible D gene (6 bases). Germline V gene lookup returns CDR1 LGHNA and CDR2 YSLEER. V lost 4 bases, J lost 5 bases, and 12 bases lay in between. The CDR3 totals 14 residues. CDR3: CASSRRDFNNEQFF. CDR3 in DNA: TGCGCCAGCAGCCGCCGGGACTTCAACAATGAGCAGTTCTTC.

The J gene is TRBJ2-5, the V gene TRBV15; TRBD2 might be the D (7 bases). This CDR3 spans 15 amino acids. The germline gives CDR1 LNHNV, CDR2 YYDKDF (reference sequence). Trimming left V 5 bases short and J 1 base short, with 14 bases between. Here the CDR3 DNA reads TGTGCCACCAGCCTCGAGGGGGGGCTCCAAGAGACCCAGTACTTC. Translating gives CATSLEGGLQETQYF.

This clonotype was seen at least ten times. The V and J genes are TRBV6-2 or TRBV6-3 and TRBJ2-6; D uncertain. Germline V gives CDR1 MNHEY, CDR2 SVGEGT. The CDR3 contains 14 residues. Trimming took off 5 bases at V and 0 bases at J, with 5 bases between the two ends. CDR3 sequence (DNA): TGTGCCAGCAGTGACAACTCTGGGGCCAACGTCCTGACTTTC. As protein: CASSDNSGANVLTF.

Here the CDR3 DNA reads TGCGCCAGCAGCTTGATTTCGGGTTCACCCCTCCACTTT. Its translation is CASSLISGSPLHF. This chain links TRBV5-1 with TRBJ1-6, with D unresolved. Trimming removed 1 base at V and 9 bases at J, with 8 bases between. The CDR3 runs 13 residues. CDR1 is SGHRS, CDR2 YFSETQ, per germline.

This clonotype came up a few times. This chain links TRBV6-5 with TRBJ1-2, with 9 bases identical to TRBD1. Germline V gene data show CDR1 as MNHEY and CDR2 as SVGAGI. V was clipped by 6 bases and J by 4 bases; unmatched bases: 9. This CDR3 comprises 15 residues. DNA of the CDR3: TGTGCCAGCAGCTTACGACCGGGACAGGGCTATGGCTACACCTTC. Its translation is CASSLRPGQGYGYTF.

The chain is built from TRBV7-2 and TRBJ2-7, with 8 bases that match TRBD1. Losses at the gene ends were 0 bases for V and 6 bases for J; bases not matched to a gene: 4. In germline, CDR1 is SGHTA, CDR2 FQGNSA. The CDR3 totals 14 residues. The CDR3 spells CASSLAGQGGEQYF. DNA of the CDR3: TGTGCCAGCAGCTTAGCTGGACAGGGTGGCGAGCAGTACTTC. Full variable domain (missing parts from reference TRBV7-2 and TRBJ2-7): GAGVSQSPSNKVTEKGKDVELRCDPISGHTALYWYRQSLGQGLEFLIYFQGNSAPDKSGLPSDRFSAERTGGSVSTLTIQRTQQEDSAVYLCASSLAGQGGEQYFGPGTRLTVT.

The V and J genes are TRBV4-2 and TRBJ2-5; tentative D call: TRBD2 (6 bases). Germline V lookup: CDR1 LGHNA, CDR2 YNFKEQ. The length of the CDR3 is 15 residues. V lost 0 bases to trimming and J lost 2 bases, with 10 bases between them. Here the CDR3 reads CASSQELAGQETQYF. The CDR3 nucleotides are TGTGCCAGCAGCCAAGAACTTGCGGGGCAAGAGACCCAGTACTTC.

This chain uses TRBV20-1 with TRBJ1-5; D is undetermined. V gave up 3 bases and J gave up 5 bases, with 11 bases separating them. Per germline, CDR1 DFQATT and CDR2 SNEGSKA (reference sequence). The CDR3 runs 13 residues. CDR3 amino acids: CSASWGRDQPQHF. CDR3 coding DNA: TGCAGTGCTAGTTGGGGAAGGGATCAGCCCCAGCATTTT.

This rearrangement joins TRBV6-5 to TRBJ1-6, with D perhaps matching TRBD1 (6 bases). CDR3 length equals 15 residues. Germline-derived CDR1 and CDR2 are MNHEY and SVGAGI. V was shortened by 2 bases and J by 6 bases, with 11 bases between the two germline ends. The CDR3 DNA is TGTGCCAGCAGTTACCAAGGACAGCCTAATTCACCCCTCCACTTT. It translates to CASSYQGQPNSPLHF.

At least ten counts were recorded for this clonotype. V gene TRBV28 combines with J gene TRBJ2-6; D gene ambiguous. CDR1 is MDHEN, CDR2 SYDVKM, per germline. This CDR3 is 13 amino acids long. V lost 6 bases, J lost 2 bases, and 5 bases lay in between. The DNA of the CDR3 is TGTGCCAGCAGCTTACCTGGGGCCAACGTCCTGACTTTC. Translated: CASSLPGANVLTF.

This chain uses TRBV29-1 with TRBJ2-1, with D perhaps TRBD1 or TRBD2 (5 bases each). Trimming pared 4 bases from V and 9 bases from J, leaving 13 bases between. The CDR3 sequence is 12 residues long. Germline CDR1 reads SQVTM; CDR2 reads ANQGSEA. CDR3 amino acids: CSVGGVNPEQFF. In nucleotides, the CDR3 is TGCAGCGTTGGAGGGGTAAACCCTGAGCAGTTCTTC.

This clonotype has ten or more counts. The rearrangement uses TRBV7-9 and TRBJ2-6; unclear D gene. CDR3 size: 15 residues. CDR1 is SEHNR and CDR2 is FQNEAQ in the germline V gene (reference sequence). V gave up 6 bases and J gave up 4 bases, with 13 bases separating them. CDR3 residues: CASRPLRSGANVLTF. Here the CDR3 DNA reads TGTGCCAGCAGACCCCTAAGAAGCGGGGCCAACGTCCTGACTTTC.

The rearrangement links TRBV7-8 to TRBJ2-7; 10 bases map to TRBD2. This CDR3 region has 15 residues. The junction had 8 bases not matched to a gene; V was cut back by 5 bases and J by 4 bases. Germline V gene sequence: CDR1 SGHVS, CDR2 FQNEAQ. CDR3 in amino acids: CASSPGLAETYEQYF. The CDR3 DNA is TGTGCCAGCAGCCCCGGACTAGCGGAGACATACGAGCAGTACTTC.

This clonotype was picked up a small number of times. CDR3 DNA: TGTGCCAGCAGGGGTTTTGATACGCAGTATTTT. Protein sequence: CASRGFDTQYF. The chain has TRBV6-2 or TRBV6-3 and TRBJ2-3, with D unclear. V was shortened by 6 bases and J by 6 bases, with 7 bases between the two germline ends. The length of the CDR3 is 11 residues. Germline V gene lookup returns CDR1 MNHEY and CDR2 SVGEGT.

J is TRBJ1-2 and V is TRBV20-1; D call uncertain. The CDR3 contains 13 residues. Germline assignment: CDR1 DFQATT and CDR2 SNEGSKA (reference sequence). The CDR3 DNA follows: TGCAGCACTCCGAGGGCCAATAACTATGGCTACACCTTC. Translation: CSTPRANNYGYTF.